A single sample is the source of the 8 T cell receptor beta chains below, sequenced in a study of blood T cell repertoires in COVID-19. Repertoires were generated with immunoSEQ multiplex PCR, while TCRdb's copy carries only in-frame clones and drops some. The sample carries a few hundred thousand clones, roughly nine tenths recorded once. Sequenced material: PBMCs or T cells enriched from blood (not recorded which). The receptors were sampled from a man aged 18 to 35 who had recovered from COVID-19.

The chain couples TRBV27 to TRBJ1-1; D perhaps matches TRBD1 (6 bases). The CDR3 totals 14 residues. V lost 1 base and J 4 bases, leaving 10 bases between the germline ends. Germline loops: CDR1 MNHEY, CDR2 SMNVEV (reference sequence). CDR3 nucleotides: TGTGCCAGCAGTTTATGGGGGGGCGGCACTGAAGCTTTCTTT. It translates to CASSLWGGGTEAFF.

The rearrangement uses TRBV7-2 and TRBJ1-4; a weak D match, TRBD1 (6 bases). The V gene lost 1 base and the J gene lost 8 bases, with 14 bases spanning the gap. CDR1 is SGHTA and CDR2 is FQGNSA in the germline V gene. The CDR3 loop spans 15 amino acids. The CDR3 DNA follows: TGTGCCAGCAGCTTAGTCTCTCAGGGGTGGGAAAAACTGTTTTTT. Residues: CASSLVSQGWEKLFF.

On this clone: One end of the junction is discordant with germline, which a read error may explain. This rearrangement joins TRBV5-1 to TRBJ2-7; D is possibly TRBD1 (6 bases). CDR1 SGHRS and CDR2 YFSETQ come from the germline V gene. The CDR3 covers 14 residues. Here the CDR3 reads CASSSTLTGYGQYF. As DNA, the CDR3 is TGCGCCAGCAGCTCCACCCTCACAGGGTACGGGCAGTACTTC. Filled out from reference TRBV5-1 and TRBJ2-7, the complete variable domain reads KAGVTQTPRYLIKTRGQQVTLSCSPISGHRSVSWYQQTPGQGLQFLFEYFSETQRNKGNFPGRFSGRQFSNSRSEMNVSTLELGDSALYLCASSSTLTGYGQYFGPGTRLTVT.

The rearrangement uses TRBV28 and TRBJ2-5; D perhaps matches TRBD2 (5 bases). The length of the CDR3 is 15 residues. Trimming left V 5 bases short and J 4 bases short, with 17 bases between. Looked up from germline, CDR1 is MDHEN and CDR2 is SYDVKM. The CDR3 bases are TGTGCCAGCAGTCCTCCGGGCGGGTGGGGAGAGACCCAGTACTTC. Encoded protein: CASSPPGGWGETQYF.

The chain is built from TRBV10-1 and TRBJ2-1; 9 positions agree with TRBD1. The V gene's germline CDR1 is WNHNN and CDR2 SYGVQD (reference sequence). With 3 bases clipped from V and 9 bases from J, the junction kept 6 bases outside the gene matches. The CDR3 extends over 14 amino acids. Here the CDR3 DNA reads TGCGCCAGCAGTGAAGTGGGACAGGGATCTGAGCAGTTCTTC. Its translation is CASSEVGQGSEQFF.

V gene TRBV5-4 combines with J gene TRBJ2-1; D unclear. V was shortened by 1 base and J by 6 bases, with 11 bases between the two germline ends. Germline V lookup: CDR1 SGHNT, CDR2 YYREEE (reference sequence). This CDR3 region has 14 residues. For the CDR3, the DNA is TGTGCCAGCAGCTTGTTATCCAGAAGCAATGAGCAGTTCTTC. This sequence encodes CASSLLSRSNEQFF.

V is TRBV5-1 and J is TRBJ2-2, with TRBD1 matching 10 bases. The CDR3 extends over 17 amino acids. With 3 bases clipped from V and 0 bases from J, the junction kept 5 bases outside the gene matches. Germline lookup yields CDR1 SGHRS and CDR2 YFSETQ. CDR3 DNA: TGCGCCAGCAGCTCCGGGACAGGGGCTTCGAACACCGGGGAGCTGTTTTTT. It specifies CASSSGTGASNTGELFF.

The chain recombines TRBV28 with TRBJ1-6; 8 bases line up with TRBD1. This CDR3 has 15 amino acids. Germline values: CDR1 MDHEN, CDR2 SYDVKM. Unmatched junction bases numbered 8, after V lost 3 bases and J lost 10 bases. The CDR3 nucleotides read TGTGCCAGCAGTTTGGCCGGACAGGGTATCTCACCCCTCCACTTT. This translates into CASSLAGQGISPLHF. Looking up the rest from reference TRBV28 and TRBJ1-6 gives the full variable domain: DVKVTQSSRYLVKRTGEKVFLECVQDMDHENMFWYRQDPGLGLRLIYFSYDVKMKEKGDIPEGYSVSREKKERFSLILESASTNQTSMYLCASSLAGQGISPLHFGNGTRLTVT.